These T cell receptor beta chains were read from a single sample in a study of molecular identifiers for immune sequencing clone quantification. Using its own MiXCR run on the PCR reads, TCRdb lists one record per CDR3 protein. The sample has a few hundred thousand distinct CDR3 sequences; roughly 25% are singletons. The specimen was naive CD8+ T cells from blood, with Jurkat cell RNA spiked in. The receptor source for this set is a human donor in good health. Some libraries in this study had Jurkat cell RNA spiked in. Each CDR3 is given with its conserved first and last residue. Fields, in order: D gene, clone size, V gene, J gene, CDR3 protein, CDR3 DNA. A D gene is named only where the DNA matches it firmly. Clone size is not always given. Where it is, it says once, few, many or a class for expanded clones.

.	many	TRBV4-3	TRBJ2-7	CASSQEQGTYEQYF	TGCGCCAGCAGCCAAGAGCAGGGAACCTACGAGCAGTACTTC
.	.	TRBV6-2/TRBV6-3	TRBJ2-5	CASTYTRDGELSQYF	TGTGCCAGCACTTATACCCGGGACGGAGAATTGTCCCAGTACTTC
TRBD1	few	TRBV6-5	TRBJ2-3	CASSYGQGLGDTQYF	TGTGCCAGCAGTTATGGACAGGGCCTCGGGGATACGCAGTATTTT
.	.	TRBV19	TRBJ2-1	CASRGASSYNEQFF	TGTGCCAGTAGGGGCGCTAGCTCCTACAATGAGCAGTTCTTC
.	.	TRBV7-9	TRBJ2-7	CASSSAGGGGYEQSF	TGTGCCAGCAGCTCGGCCGGGGGCGGGGGCTACGAGCAGTCCTTC
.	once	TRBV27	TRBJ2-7	CAGRGIEDEQYF	TGTGCCGGCAGAGGTATTGAGGACGAGCAGTACTTC
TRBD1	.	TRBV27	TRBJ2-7	CASSYRGTGSYEQYF	TGTGCCAGCAGTTACCGCGGGACAGGTTCCTACGAGCAGTACTTC
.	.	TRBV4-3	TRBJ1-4	CASSQEGLTADEKLFF	TGCGCCAGCAGCCAAGAAGGCTTAACAGCGGATGAAAAACTGTTTTTT
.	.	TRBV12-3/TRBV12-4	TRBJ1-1	CASSLTGKEAFF	TGTGCCAGCAGTCTTACAGGCAAAGAAGCTTTCTTT
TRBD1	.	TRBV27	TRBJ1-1	CASSPTGQPLNTEALF	TGTGCCAGCAGTCCGACGGGACAGCCTTTGAACACTGAAGCTCTCTTT
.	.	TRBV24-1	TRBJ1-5	CATSEPRRRYSNQPQHF	TGTGCCACCAGTGAGCCACGGAGACGATATAGCAATCAGCCCCAGCATTTT
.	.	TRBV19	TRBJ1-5	CASSIGENQPQHF	TGTGCCAGTAGTATTGGAGAGAATCAGCCCCAGCATTTT
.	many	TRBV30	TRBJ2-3	CAWSITTDTQYF	TGTGCCTGGAGTATAACCACAGATACGCAGTATTTT
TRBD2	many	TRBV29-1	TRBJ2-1	CSVGPGTSGVEDNEQFF	TGCAGCGTTGGTCCCGGGACTAGCGGGGTCGAAGACAATGAGCAGTTCTTC
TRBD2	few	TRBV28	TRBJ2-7	CAILQPGLNSYEQYF	TGTGCCATTCTCCAACCGGGACTAAACTCCTACGAGCAGTACTTC
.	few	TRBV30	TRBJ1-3	CAWSSGNTIYF	TGTGCCTGGTCCTCTGGAAACACCATATATTTT
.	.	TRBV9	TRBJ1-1	CASSDTGPNTEAFF	TGTGCCAGCAGCGACACAGGACCGAACACTGAAGCTTTCTTT
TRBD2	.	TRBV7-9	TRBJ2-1	CASSLSAGELFNEQFF	TGTGCCAGCAGCTTATCGGCGGGGGAACTTTTCAATGAGCAGTTCTTC
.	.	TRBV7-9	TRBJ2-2	CASKGPNTGELFF	TGTGCCAGCAAGGGGCCGAACACCGGGGAGCTGTTTTTT
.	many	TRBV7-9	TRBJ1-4	CASSSLNRTGTTGF	TGTGCCAGCAGCTCGCTAAACCGCACCGGGACCACAGGGTTT
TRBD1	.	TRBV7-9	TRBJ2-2	CASSPTAGTGIHGELFF	TGTGCCAGCAGCCCAACCGCCGGGACAGGGATTCACGGGGAGCTGTTTTTT
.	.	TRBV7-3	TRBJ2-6	CASSSNRGFGANVLTF	TGTGCCAGCAGCTCTAATCGGGGGTTTGGGGCCAACGTCCTGACTTTC
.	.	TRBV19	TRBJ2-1	CASSNSSPSYNEQFF	TGTGCCAGTAGTAACTCTAGCCCCTCCTACAATGAGCAGTTCTTC
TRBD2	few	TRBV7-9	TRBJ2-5	CASSLGVGLAAKTQYF	TGTGCCAGCAGCTTAGGCGTTGGACTAGCGGCCAAGACCCAGTACTTC
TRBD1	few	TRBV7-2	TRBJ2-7	CASSLEGTGAFYEQYF	TGTGCCAGCAGCTTAGAAGGGACAGGGGCTTTCTACGAGCAGTACTTC
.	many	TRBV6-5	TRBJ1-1	CASSYSVVGTEAFF	TGTGCCAGCAGTTATAGTGTAGTGGGTACTGAAGCTTTCTTT
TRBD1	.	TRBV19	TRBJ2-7	CASSAGTGDSYEQYF	TGTGCCAGTAGTGCCGGGACAGGTGACTCCTACGAGCAGTACTTC
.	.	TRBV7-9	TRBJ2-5	CASSGPRDRQEPQYF	TGTGCCAGCAGTGGACCCCGGGACCGGCAAGAGCCCCAGTACTTC
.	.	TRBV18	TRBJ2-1	CASSPPRDPYNEQFF	TGTGCCAGCTCACCGCCGCGGGACCCCTACAATGAGCAGTTCTTC
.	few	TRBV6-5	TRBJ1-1	CASAYSNEAFF	TGTGCCAGCGCTTATTCGAATGAAGCTTTCTTT
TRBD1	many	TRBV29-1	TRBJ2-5	CSVEQGTGVETQYF	TGCAGCGTTGAACAGGGGACAGGGGTCGAGACCCAGTACTTC
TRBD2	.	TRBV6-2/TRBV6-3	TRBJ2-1	CASSGLAGGEQFF	TGTGCCAGCAGCGGACTAGCGGGAGGTGAGCAGTTCTTC
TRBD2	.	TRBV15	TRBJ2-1	CATSSAGNSYNEQFF	TGTGCCACCTCGTCAGCGGGAAACTCCTACAATGAGCAGTTCTTC
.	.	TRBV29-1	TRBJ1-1	CSVVMGVAEALF	TGCAGCGTTGTAATGGGCGTGGCTGAAGCTCTCTTT
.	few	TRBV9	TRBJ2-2	CASSVARNTGELFF	TGTGCCAGCAGCGTAGCGCGGAACACCGGGGAGCTGTTTTTT
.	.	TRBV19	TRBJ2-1	CDSSFSGLYNEQFF	TGTGACAGTAGTTTCTCGGGACTTTACAATGAGCAGTTCTTC
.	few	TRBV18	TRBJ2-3	CASSPETVSTDTQYF	TGTGCCAGCTCACCCGAGACAGTTAGCACAGATACGCAGTATTTT
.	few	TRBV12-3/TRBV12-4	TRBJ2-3	CASSLSGTAADTQYF	TGTGCCAGCAGTTTGAGCGGCACCGCGGCAGATACGCAGTATTTT
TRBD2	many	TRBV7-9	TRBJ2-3	CASSLGVAGGPDTQYF	TGTGCCAGCAGCTTAGGCGTAGCGGGAGGGCCAGATACGCAGTATTTT
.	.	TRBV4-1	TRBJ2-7	CASSQDSQGVYEQYF	TGCGCCAGCAGCCAAGATTCCCAGGGAGTCTACGAGCAGTACTTC
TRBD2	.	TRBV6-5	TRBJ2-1	CASSYFKRGEGNEQFF	TGTGCCAGCAGTTACTTCAAGCGGGGGGAGGGGAATGAGCAGTTCTTC
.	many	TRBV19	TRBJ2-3	CASGQLTDTQYF	TGTGCCAGTGGACAGCTCACAGATACGCAGTATTTT
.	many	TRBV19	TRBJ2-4	CASSISLAGAKNIQYF	TGTGCCAGTAGTATCTCCCTAGCTGGGGCCAAAAACATTCAGTACTTC
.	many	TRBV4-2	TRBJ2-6	CASSQRHGRGSGANVLTF	TGTGCCAGCAGCCAACGGCATGGGCGGGGCTCTGGGGCCAACGTCCTGACTTTC
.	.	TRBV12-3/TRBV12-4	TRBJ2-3	CASTSDNHPSTDTQYF	TGTGCCAGCACCTCCGACAATCACCCTAGCACAGATACGCAGTATTTT
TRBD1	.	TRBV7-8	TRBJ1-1	CASSLEVRGGTEAFF	TGTGCCAGCAGCTTAGAAGTCAGGGGGGGCACTGAAGCTTTCTTT
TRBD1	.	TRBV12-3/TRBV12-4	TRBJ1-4	CASSSTGTGNEKLFF	TGTGCCAGCAGCTCGACCGGGACAGGAAATGAAAAACTGTTTTTT
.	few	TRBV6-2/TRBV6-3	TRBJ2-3	CASSYSLLGQSTDTQYF	TGTGCCAGCAGTTACTCGCTCTTAGGACAGAGCACAGATACGCAGTATTTT
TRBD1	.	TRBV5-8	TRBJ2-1	CASSYRGADEQFF	TGTGCCAGCAGCTACAGGGGAGCCGATGAGCAGTTCTTC
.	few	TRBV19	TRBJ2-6	CASHPGPHSGANVLTF	TGTGCCAGTCACCCGGGGCCCCACTCTGGGGCCAACGTCCTGACTTTC
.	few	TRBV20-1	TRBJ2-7	CSCPYFDEQYF	TGCAGTTGCCCTTATTTCGACGAGCAGTACTTC
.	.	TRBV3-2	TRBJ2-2	CASSQDSLDRGGETGELFF	TGTGCCAGCAGCCAAGATAGCCTTGACCGGGGAGGGGAAACCGGGGAGCTGTTTTTT
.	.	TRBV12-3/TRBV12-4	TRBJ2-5	CASSLGPYQDTQYF	TGTGCCAGCAGTTTAGGGCCATATCAAGACACCCAGTACTTC
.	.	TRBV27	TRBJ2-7	CASSLALAATYEQYF	TGTGCCAGCAGTTTAGCTTTGGCAGCTACCTACGAGCAGTACTTC
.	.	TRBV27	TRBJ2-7	CASSPRPGRSEQYF	TGTGCCAGCAGTCCTAGACCAGGGAGATCCGAGCAGTACTTC
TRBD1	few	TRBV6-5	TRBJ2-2	CASSYGTAVGELFF	TGTGCCAGCAGTTACGGGACAGCTGTCGGGGAGCTGTTTTTT
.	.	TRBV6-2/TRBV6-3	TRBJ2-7	CASSYSASHEQYF	TGTGCCAGCAGTTACAGCGCCTCCCACGAGCAGTACTTC
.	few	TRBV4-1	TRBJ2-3	CASSQGDFHTDTQYF	TGCGCCAGCAGCCAAGGAGACTTTCACACAGATACGCAGTATTTT